One and the same sample provided the 26 T cell receptor beta chains below, sequenced in a study of blood T cells in healthy people across ages. Combining a sample-barcoded 5' primer with a J-beta primer mix, a second PCR ran for about 7 to 11 cycles. TCRdb independently ran MiXCR on the 5' RACE reads; one entry per CDR3 protein. This sample carries around 940,000 distinct CDR3 sequences, just over 50% of them seen once, and the ten largest clones take 20% to 25%. Sequencing was performed on blood. The receptors originated from a woman aged 60 to 75 in good health.

The genes are TRBV6-2 or TRBV6-3 and TRBJ2-1, with D possibly TRBD1 on 6 matching bases. The germline V gene encodes CDR1 MNHEY and CDR2 SVGEGT. V lost 4 bases and J lost 4, with 14 bases in between. The CDR3 is made up of 15 amino acids. The CDR3, as DNA: TGTGCCAGCAGTTCTCTCGGGACACTTTACAATGAGCAGTTCTTC. Its protein is CASSSLGTLYNEQFF.

The J gene is TRBJ2-1, the V gene TRBV7-2; maybe TRBD2 (6 bases). The CDR3 has 15 amino acids. The V gene's germline CDR1 is SGHTA and CDR2 FQGNSA. V was shortened by 6 bases and J by 5 bases, with 17 bases between the two germline ends. The CDR3 coding sequence is TGTGCCAGCAGGCGGCCGGGACTCAAAAACAATGAGCAGTTCTTC. It codes for CASRRPGLKNNEQFF.

This clonotype has a handful of counts. The rearrangement uses TRBV3-1 and TRBJ2-2; weak D call: TRBD1 (6 bases). The CDR3 loop spans 14 amino acids. V was shortened by 4 bases and J by 2 bases, with 8 bases between the two germline ends. The V gene's germline CDR1 is LGHDT and CDR2 YNNKEL (reference sequence). The DNA for the CDR3 is TGTGCCAGCAGCCGGACAGCCAACACCGGGGAGCTGTTTTTT. Protein product: CASSRTANTGELFF.

The rearrangement uses TRBV6-1 and TRBJ2-1; D is possibly TRBD2 (7 bases). This CDR3 has 15 amino acids. CDR1 is MNHNS, CDR2 SASEGT, per germline. Trimming took off 7 bases at V and 8 bases at J, with 21 bases between the two ends. CDR3 region: CASTGGRGLRYEQFF. CDR3 DNA sequence: TGTGCCAGCACGGGTGGGCGGGGGCTTAGGTATGAGCAGTTCTTC.

The chain is built from TRBV6-2 or TRBV6-3 and TRBJ2-5, with D tentatively TRBD2 (6 bases). The V end was cut by 2 bases, the J end by 1 base, with 17 bases between. The CDR3 has 17 amino acids. The germline gives CDR1 MNHEY, CDR2 SVGEGT. The CDR3 spells CASSYPELAAIQETQYF. CDR3 bases: TGTGCCAGCAGTTACCCCGAATTAGCGGCCATCCAAGAGACCCAGTACTTC.

The rearrangement joins TRBV29-1 to TRBJ2-3; D gene unclear. Trimming removed 5 bases at V and 1 base at J, with 7 bases between. Germline assignment: CDR1 SQVTM and CDR2 ANQGSEA. This CDR3 has 12 residues. CDR3 amino acids: CSVSAGTDTQYF. In DNA, the CDR3 is TGCAGCGTTTCAGCCGGCACAGATACGCAGTATTTT.

A few counts support this clonotype. The chain recombines TRBV21-1 with TRBJ2-1; whether TRBD2, the table's D call, matches the DNA was not checked. TRBV21-1 is a known pseudogene. The CDR3 has 11 amino acids. CDR3 coding DNA: TGTGCCAGCAGCAAGGAGGCTGAGCAGTTCTTC. Translating it yields CASSKEAEQFF.

J is TRBJ2-3 and V is TRBV20-1, with 14 bases matching TRBD2. Germline trimming cut 6 bases from V and 2 bases from J; bases unmatched to any gene: 13. The CDR3 runs 18 residues. Germline CDR1 is DFQATT and CDR2 is SNEGSKA (reference sequence). Written as DNA, the CDR3 is TGCAGTGCGGTACTCGGACTAGCGGGAGGCCTCTTCACAGATACGCAGTATTTT. Protein: CSAVLGLAGGLFTDTQYF.

This clonotype was observed a few times. The J gene is TRBJ2-1, the V gene TRBV3-1, with 8 positions matching TRBD2. CDR1 is LGHDT and CDR2 is YNNKEL in the germline V gene (reference sequence). Germline trimming cut 3 bases from V and 0 bases from J; bases unmatched to any gene: 4. The CDR3 is 16 residues long. The DNA of the CDR3 is TGTGCCAGCAGCCATTCGCGGGAGGACTCCTACAATGAGCAGTTCTTC. It is translated as CASSHSREDSYNEQFF.

The chain employs TRBV3-1 and TRBJ2-1, with 9 bases fitting TRBD1. The CDR3 covers 14 residues. V lost 8 bases to trimming and J lost 9 bases; unmatched junction nucleotides: 11. Per the germline V gene, CDR1 is LGHDT and CDR2 is YNNKEL (reference sequence). For the CDR3, the DNA is TGTGCCAGCCGTCCCGGGACAGGGTACGGTGAGCAGTTCTTC. Residues: CASRPGTGYGEQFF.

The chain uses TRBV20-1 and TRBJ2-3; tentative D call: TRBD1 (6 bases). This CDR3 region has 13 residues. The germline CDR1 and CDR2 sequences are DFQATT and SNEGSKA (reference sequence). Between the trimmed V and J ends, which lost 6 bases and 2 bases, there was a span of 12 bases. CDR3 amino acids: CSARDTYTDTQYF. The CDR3 region has the DNA TGCAGTGCCCGGGACACCTACACAGATACGCAGTATTTT.

V and J are TRBV7-2 and TRBJ2-7; the match to TRBD1 covers 7 bases. Trimming cost V 6 bases and J 3 bases; bases outside gene matches: 8. The CDR3 is made up of 14 amino acids. Looked up from germline, CDR1 is SGHTA and CDR2 is FQGNSA. This chain's CDR3 is CASSLRQGVYEQYF. The CDR3 coding sequence is TGTGCCAGCAGTTTGAGACAGGGTGTCTACGAGCAGTACTTC.

This clonotype was seen more than once but under ten times. The chain carries TRBV5-1 and TRBJ2-1; 10 nucleotides align to TRBD1. The CDR3 is 19 residues long. In germline, CDR1 is SGHRS, CDR2 YFSETQ. After removal of 5 bases from V and 1 base from J, the junction contained 15 bases not matched to a gene. CDR3 sequence: CASRGQGSTSGTSYNEQFF. CDR3 sequence (DNA): TGCGCCAGCAGGGGACAGGGGAGTACTAGCGGAACGTCCTACAATGAGCAGTTCTTC. The variable domain in full, completed from reference TRBV5-1 and TRBJ2-1, reads KAGVTQTPRYLIKTRGQQVTLSCSPISGHRSVSWYQQTPGQGLQFLFEYFSETQRNKGNFPGRFSGRQFSNSRSEMNVSTLELGDSALYLCASRGQGSTSGTSYNEQFFGPGTRLTVL.

This clonotype came up a few times. The chain couples TRBV20-1 to TRBJ2-5; 9 bases fit TRBD2. The ends lost 5 bases at V and 7 bases at J; junction bases unmatched: 8. The CDR3 spans 13 residues. CDR1 DFQATT and CDR2 SNEGSKA come from the germline V gene (reference sequence). The CDR3 nucleotides are TGCAGTGCTTTAGCGGGAGAGGGGAGGACCCAGTACTTC. Amino acids: CSALAGEGRTQYF.

The chain carries TRBV12-3 or TRBV12-4 and TRBJ1-1; D gene uncertain. There are 11 residues in the CDR3. V was pared by 3 bases and J by 7 bases, with 6 bases between. The CDR3 spells CASSFGSEAFF. DNA for the CDR3: TGTGCCAGCAGTTTCGGAAGTGAAGCTTTCTTT.

This clonotype occurred a few times. The chain links TRBV15 to TRBJ1-1; tentatively, D is TRBD1 (5 bases). The length of the CDR3 is 16 residues. V gave up 2 bases and J gave up 2 bases, with 15 bases separating them. Looked up from germline, CDR1 is LNHNV and CDR2 is YYDKDF (reference sequence). The CDR3 reads CATSRNPRQPNTEAFF. CDR3 DNA: TGTGCCACCAGCAGAAATCCGAGACAGCCCAACACTGAAGCTTTCTTT.

This clonotype was counted only a few times. The V call is TRBV7-9, the J call TRBJ1-5; D gene uncertain. Germline-derived CDR1 and CDR2 are SEHNR and FQNEAQ (reference sequence). The CDR3 sequence is 12 residues long. V was pared by 6 bases and J by 4 bases, with 7 bases between. The CDR3 DNA reads TGTGCCAGCAGAAAGGGAAATCAGCCCCAGCATTTT. Its protein is CASRKGNQPQHF.

There are many counts of this clonotype. The V call is TRBV7-2, the J call TRBJ2-6; D is unresolved. Trimming pared 5 bases from V and 3 bases from J, leaving 11 bases between. Per the germline V gene, CDR1 is SGHTA and CDR2 is FQGNSA. This CDR3 region has 15 residues. CDR3 amino acids: CASSLGSGGANVLTF. The CDR3 DNA is TGTGCCAGCAGCCTAGGGTCAGGTGGGGCCAACGTCCTGACTTTC.

This clonotype was counted at least ten times. The V gene is TRBV11-2, the J gene TRBJ2-3; weak D call: TRBD1 (6 bases). The length of the CDR3 is 14 residues. The V gene's germline CDR1 is SGHAT and CDR2 FQNNGV. With 4 bases removed from V and 1 base from J, the gap between germline ends came to 9 bases. The CDR3 coding sequence is TGTGCCAGCAGCTCCTCAGGGGGCACAGATACGCAGTATTTT. This gives the protein CASSSSGGTDTQYF.

This rearrangement joins TRBV6-1 to TRBJ2-7; the D is unclear. Germline V gene sequence: CDR1 MNHNS, CDR2 SASEGT. V was clipped by 6 bases and J by 0 bases, with 9 bases between them. The CDR3 length is 13 residues. The CDR3 coding sequence is TGTGCCAGCAGGACGAGAATCTCCTACGAGCAGTACTTC. Residues: CASRTRISYEQYF.

The V and J genes are TRBV4-3 and TRBJ2-6, with TRBD1 as a possible D gene (6 bases). The CDR3 spans 17 residues. V was trimmed by 2 bases and J by 4 bases, leaving 15 bases between them. Germline V gene data show CDR1 as LGHNA and CDR2 as YSLEER. CDR3 in DNA: TGCGCCAGCAGCCAATACTCACAGGGTTCAGGGGCCAACGTCCTGACTTTC. This gives the protein CASSQYSQGSGANVLTF.

This clonotype was observed a few times. This sequence joins TRBV19 and TRBJ2-3, with D uncertain. The CDR3 sequence is 15 residues long. CDR1 and CDR2 (germline): LNHDA, SQIVND (reference sequence). The V end lost 3 bases, the J end lost 3 bases, and 13 bases lay between the germline ends. The CDR3 protein is CASSIGRYNTDTQYF. CDR3 DNA: TGTGCCAGTAGTATCGGCAGATATAATACAGATACGCAGTATTTT.

The CDR3 DNA follows: TGTGCCAGTACCAATATTGAAAGTGGGACAGCACTGTTTTTT. Translated: CASTNIESGTALFF. The J gene is TRBJ1-4, the V gene TRBV19, with 7 bases identical to TRBD1. The germline V gene has CDR1 LNHDA and CDR2 SQIVND (reference sequence). The CDR3 sequence is 14 residues long. The V gene end was trimmed by 7 bases and the J gene end by 13 bases; junction bases not matched to a gene: 15.

The gene calls are TRBV5-5 and TRBJ2-3; D possibly corresponds to TRBD1 (6 bases). Germline V gene data show CDR1 as SGHKS and CDR2 as YYEKEE (reference sequence). V was trimmed by 4 bases and J by 4 bases, leaving 19 bases between them. CDR3 length equals 16 residues. The CDR3 nucleotides are TGTGCCAGCAGCCACCAGGACAGCGGAGGTGCAGATACGCAGTATTTT. Protein sequence: CASSHQDSGGADTQYF.

This chain uses TRBV6-1 with TRBJ2-3; 7 nucleotides match TRBD2. The germline CDR1 and CDR2 sequences are MNHNS and SASEGT. The CDR3 is 12 residues long. Trimming removed 8 bases from V and 6 bases from J; junction bases left unmatched: 5. CDR3 nucleotides: TGTGCCAGCCTCCTCGGGGGGGATACGCAGTATTTT. Translation gives CASLLGGDTQYF.

The J gene is TRBJ1-1, the V gene TRBV6-5; 9 bases agree with TRBD1. J gave up 6 bases and V 6 bases, and 8 bases lay outside the gene matches. Germline V lookup: CDR1 MNHEY, CDR2 SVGAGI. The CDR3 loop spans 14 amino acids. CDR3 nucleotides: TGTGCCAGCAGCCAGGACAGGGGCGGCCCTGAAGCTTTCTTT. Translated, it gives CASSQDRGGPEAFF.